Listed here are 19 T cell receptor delta chains from one sample, sequenced in a study of fetal and pediatric gammadelta thymocytes. TCRdb ran CATT on the reads. The repertoire holds 700 to 950 delta-chain clones, with around 50% as singletons. Sequenced material: Vgamma9Vdelta2 gamma-delta T cells from the thymus. The sample's subset: sorted CD3+gammadeltaTCR+Vgamma9+Vdelta2+ thymocytes. All receptors come from a child who underwent cardiac surgery and was recorded as healthy.

This clone is categorized as large (0.1 to 1%). The chain employs TRDV2 and TRDJ1, with TRDD2 matching over 8 bases. The V and J ends lost 0 bases and 0 bases, in that order; junction bases with no gene match: 17. This CDR3 has 20 amino acids. Per germline, CDR1 GEAIGNYY and CDR2 EKD. The CDR3 nucleotides are TGTGCCTGTGACACCCTCTTATCTTCCTACGAGGGTCAGTACACCGATAAACTCATCTTT. This encodes CACDTLLSSYEGQYTDKLIF.

The J segment is TRDJ3; no V gene was assigned. The CDR3 runs to 10 residues. The CDR3 DNA follows: TGCTCCGGGGACACCCGACAGATGTTTTTC. It translates to CSGDTRQMFF.

Worth noting for this clone: With a far larger clone one base away, a read error is the likely cause. The V call is TRDV2, the J call TRDJ1; 13 bases line up with TRDD3. The V segment lost 0 bases and the J segment 9 bases; nucleotides outside the gene matches: 12. The CDR3 consists of 17 residues. Per germline, CDR1 GEAIGNYY and CDR2 EKD. Here the CDR3 DNA reads TGTGCCTGTGACACCGGAAGCGTGGACTGGGGGATACGGGAACTCATCTTT. This gives the protein CACDTGSVDWGIRELIF.

Points on this clone: It is likely a read error: a sequence one base away is far more abundant. This sample includes further DNA sequences coding for the same CDR3. The chain employs TRDV2 and TRDJ1; 9 nucleotides match TRDD3. With 0 bases clipped from V and 1 base from J, the junction kept 17 bases outside the gene matches. This CDR3 has 20 residues. Germline V gives CDR1 GEAIGNYY, CDR2 EKD. The CDR3 DNA reads TGTGCCTGTGACACCGGACCCTTGCTGGGGGATGGGTTGTTCACCGATAAACTCATCTTT. Translated, it gives CACDTGPLLGDGLFTDKLIF.

A word on this clone: The protein recorded in TCRdb matches a much larger clone and deviates from this DNA's translation at residue 9, suggesting a read error; the protein here is obtained by translating the DNA. The chain recombines TRDV1 with TRDJ1; TRDD3 might be the D (5 bases). Germline V gives CDR1 TSWWSYY, CDR2 QGS. V lost 7 bases to trimming and J lost 0 bases, with 18 bases between them. The length of the CDR3 is 16 residues. The CDR3 DNA is TGTGCTCTTGTACCGGCGTGGGGACAGAACACCGATAAACTCATCTTT. It encodes CALVPAWGQNTDKLIF.

With respect to this clone: The TCRdb protein, from a much larger clone, departs from this DNA's translation at residue 5, likely by read error; the protein shown derives from the DNA. The V and J genes are TRDV2 and TRDJ1; D is possibly TRDD3 (5 bases). Trimming stripped 5 bases from V and 0 bases from J, with 18 bases between. The CDR3 is 16 residues long. The V gene's germline CDR1 is GEAIGNYY and CDR2 EKD. The CDR3 loop reads CACVSMAGPYTDKLIF. CDR3 nucleotide sequence: TGTGCCTGTGTTAGTATGGCTGGGCCTTACACCGATAAACTCATCTTT.

This clone is labeled as large. Different DNA sequences within this sample yield the same CDR3. The chain links TRDV2 to TRDJ1; maybe TRDD3 (6 bases). The germline gives CDR1 GEAIGNYY, CDR2 EKD. V was clipped by 0 bases and J by 0 bases, with 19 bases between them. CDR3 length: 18 residues. CDR3 sequence (DNA): TGTGCCTGTGACACCCAAGCTGGGGACCTCCCCTACACCGATAAACTCATCTTT. This gives the protein CACDTQAGDLPYTDKLIF.

In the case of this clone: This is likely an artifact of a read error, given a far larger clone one base away. The chain has TRDV2 and TRDJ1; D is unresolved. Germline lookup yields CDR1 GEAIGNYY and CDR2 EKD. V lost 1 base and J 4 bases, leaving 12 bases between the germline ends. The CDR3 length is 14 residues. DNA for the CDR3: TGTGCCTGTGACACGACTGAGTGGCACGATAAACTCATCTTT. Protein product: CACDTTEWHDKLIF.

By proportion, this clone is large (0.1 to 1%). Other DNA sequences in the same sample also yield this CDR3. The chain has TRDV2 and TRDJ1, with TRDD3 identical over 12 bases. The CDR3 has 20 amino acids. Trimming cost V 0 bases and J 2 bases; bases outside gene matches: 15. Looked up from germline, CDR1 is GEAIGNYY and CDR2 is EKD. CDR3 DNA: TGTGCCTGTGACACCGGAGGGGTACCAACTGGGGGATACTATACCGATAAACTCATCTTT. Translated: CACDTGGVPTGGYYTDKLIF.

Of note for this clone: This DNA translates differently at residue 12 from the TCRdb protein, which is that of a much larger clone; a read error is likely, and the protein shown is the DNA's own translation. This chain links TRDV2 with TRDJ1; 9 positions match TRDD3. Germline CDR1 GEAIGNYY, CDR2 EKD. The CDR3 has 16 amino acids. The CDR3 nucleotides read TGTGCCTTTCAAGGGCTGGGGGATGATAGGACCGAAAAACTCATCTTT. It specifies CAFQGLGDDRTEKLIF.

In the case of this clone: This probably arose from a read error, given a far larger clone one base away. Other DNA sequences in this sample translate to the same CDR3. The chain joins TRDV2 to TRDJ1; 11 positions agree with TRDD3. The CDR3 contains 18 residues. Germline loops: CDR1 GEAIGNYY, CDR2 EKD. V shed 2 bases and J 1 base; nucleotides not matched to a gene: 11. The CDR3 coding sequence is TGTGCCTGTGACAGGCCGTACTGGGGGATAGCATCCACCGATAAACTCATCTTT. Protein sequence: CACDRPYWGIASTDKLIF.

For this clone: With a far larger clone one base away, a read error is the likely cause. Other DNA sequences in the same sample also yield this CDR3. The rearrangement uses TRDV2 and TRDJ1; a possible D gene is TRDD3 (6 bases). The CDR3 totals 14 residues. Looked up from germline, CDR1 is GEAIGNYY and CDR2 is EKD. V was cut by 0 bases and J by 6 bases, with 13 bases left in between. CDR3 nucleotides: TGTGCCTGTGACACCGAAGGGGGAGGGTATAAACTCATCTTT. This codes for CACDTEGGGYKLIF.

Regarding this clone: This probably arose from a read error, given a far larger clone one base away. This sample also contains other DNA sequences that code for the same CDR3. The rearrangement links TRDV2 to TRDJ1; 9 nucleotides agree with TRDD3. With V trimmed by 3 bases and J by 0 bases, 13 bases remained unmatched. Looked up from germline, CDR1 is GEAIGNYY and CDR2 is EKD. This CDR3 is 18 amino acids long. The CDR3 coding sequence is TGTGCCTGTGACTGGTCCGGGACTGGGGGACCATACACCGATAAACTCATCTTT. Translation gives CACDWSGTGGPYTDKLIF.

This clone was picked up one time. A far larger clone differs by one base, so this is likely a read error. The sample holds other DNA sequences that translate to the same CDR3. The chain joins TRDV2 to TRDJ1; 8 bases fit TRDD3. The germline V gene encodes CDR1 GEAIGNYY and CDR2 EKD. The CDR3 runs to 15 residues. Here the CDR3 DNA reads TGTGCCTGTGACGTACTGGGGGTACACACCGACAAACTCATCTTT. It encodes CACDVLGVHTDKLIF.

As regards this clone: The likely explanation is a read error, given a far larger clone one base away. Other DNA sequences in the sample encode the same CDR3. The chain uses TRDV2 and TRDJ1; D might be TRDD3 (6 bases). Trimming took off 2 bases at V and 5 bases at J, with 26 bases between the two ends. CDR3 length equals 18 residues. The V gene's germline CDR1 is GEAIGNYY and CDR2 EKD. The CDR3 sequence: CACDKGNYWVQRGDKLIF. Here the CDR3 DNA reads TGTGCCTGTGACAAGGGAAATTACTGGGTCCAAAGGGGTGATAAACTCATCTTT.

On this clone: This clone may be a read error of a much larger clone one base away. The rearrangement links TRDV2 to TRDJ1; tentative D call: TRDD3 (6 bases). The germline gives CDR1 GEAIGNYY, CDR2 EKD. This CDR3 is 12 amino acids long. Trimming cost V 0 bases and J 8 bases, with 9 bases left between them. In DNA form, the CDR3 reads TGTGCCTGTGACACCGAGGGGGGAAAACTCATCTTT. It specifies CACDTEGGKLIF.

This clone came up a few times. This likely traces to a read error, being one base from a far larger clone. At the DNA level, this CDR3 is encoded by other sequences in the same sample as well. The rearrangement uses TRDV2 and TRDJ1; the match to TRDD3 covers 12 bases. The CDR3 length is 17 residues. Germline V gives CDR1 GEAIGNYY, CDR2 EKD. V dropped 2 bases and J dropped 1; count of bases not matched to a gene: 7. Here the CDR3 reads CACDNLLGDTPTDKLIF. In nucleotides, the CDR3 is TGTGCCTGTGACAACTTACTGGGGGATACACCCACCGATAAACTCATCTTT.

By share of the sample, this clone is large (0.1 to 1%). Distinct nucleotide sequences in the sample also encode this CDR3. The V gene is TRDV2, the J gene TRDJ1, with 13 nucleotides matching TRDD3. The germline V gene encodes CDR1 GEAIGNYY and CDR2 EKD. Losses at the gene ends were 3 bases for V and 1 base for J; bases not matched to a gene: 13. The CDR3 is 19 residues long. The CDR3 spells CACDPLILGDTRGTDKLIF. CDR3 in DNA: TGTGCCTGTGACCCACTAATACTGGGGGATACGCGTGGCACCGATAAACTCATCTTT.

Comments on this clone: The protein given by TCRdb reflects a much larger clone and differs at residue 10 from this DNA's translation, likely from a read error; the protein shown is the DNA's translation. The gene calls are TRDV2 and TRDJ1, with 8 nucleotides matching TRDD3. Germline lookup yields CDR1 GEAIGNYY and CDR2 EKD. The V gene end was trimmed by 0 bases and the J gene end by 5 bases; junction bases not matched to a gene: 10. The CDR3 runs to 16 residues. The CDR3 DNA is TGTGCCTGTGACACCAGACTGGGGATACACAGAGATAAACTCATCTTT. Protein product: CACDTRLGIHRDKLIF.